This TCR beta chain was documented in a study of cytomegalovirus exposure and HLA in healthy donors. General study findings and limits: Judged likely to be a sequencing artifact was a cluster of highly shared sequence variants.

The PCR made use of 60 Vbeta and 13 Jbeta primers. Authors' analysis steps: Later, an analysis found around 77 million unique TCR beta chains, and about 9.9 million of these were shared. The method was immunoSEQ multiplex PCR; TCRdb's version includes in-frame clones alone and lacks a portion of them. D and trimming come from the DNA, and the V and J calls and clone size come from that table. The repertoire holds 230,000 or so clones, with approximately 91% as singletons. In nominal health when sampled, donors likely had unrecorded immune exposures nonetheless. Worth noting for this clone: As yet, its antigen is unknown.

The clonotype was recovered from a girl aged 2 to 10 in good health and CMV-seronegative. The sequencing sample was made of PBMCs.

This CDR3 is CASSGGQNTEAFF. The CDR3 nucleotides are TGTGCCAGCAGCGGGGGACAGAACACTGAAGCTTTCTTT. This chain uses TRBV9 with TRBJ1-1, with TRBD1 as a possible D gene (6 bases). The V gene's germline CDR1 is SGDLS and CDR2 YYNGEE. V dropped 3 bases and J dropped 1 base, with 7 bases sitting between them. The CDR3 runs to 13 residues.